What follows are 18 T cell receptor beta chains derived from one specimen sequenced in a study of T cell responses to AZD1222 COVID-19 vaccine. Method: immunoSEQ multiplex PCR; TCRdb's copy keeps in-frame clones and lacks some. The sample lists tens of thousands of clones, about 91% occurring once. Sequencing was performed on peripheral blood, taken 28 days after the second AZD1222 dose. These receptors originate from an adult who received the AZD1222 COVID-19 vaccine.

This sequence joins TRBV19 and TRBJ1-2, with 8 bases identical to TRBD1. CDR3 length: 12 residues. V shed 5 bases, J shed 10 bases, and the junction held 6 bases outside the gene matches. Germline lookup yields CDR1 LNHDA and CDR2 SQIVND (reference sequence). The chain's CDR3 is CASSVRDRNYTF. As DNA, the CDR3 is TGTGCCAGTAGTGTACGGGACAGGAACTACACCTTC.

The chain carries TRBV19 and TRBJ1-5; D not certain. The CDR3 consists of 15 residues. The germline V gene has CDR1 LNHDA and CDR2 SQIVND (reference sequence). Trimming took 10 bases from V and 0 from J, leaving 16 bases between them. CDR3 region: CATWPAPYSNQPQHF. DNA of the CDR3: TGTGCCACTTGGCCGGCCCCTTATAGCAATCAGCCCCAGCATTTT.

The chain recombines TRBV19 with TRBJ1-2; tentatively, D is TRBD1 (5 bases). Germline CDR1 and CDR2: LNHDA and SQIVND (reference sequence). The CDR3 sequence is 14 residues long. V lost 5 bases and J 8 bases, leaving 18 bases between the germline ends. The CDR3 protein is CASSAWGVSEGYTF. For the CDR3, the DNA is TGTGCCAGTAGTGCCTGGGGGGTTTCGGAGGGCTACACCTTC.

The chain is built from TRBV6-2 or TRBV6-3 and TRBJ2-1; D could derive from TRBD1 or TRBD2 (5 bases each). The CDR3 contains 15 residues. Deletions cut 5 bases from V and 3 bases from J, with 14 bases between. Germline CDR1 reads MNHEY; CDR2 reads SVGEGT. The CDR3 reads CASSPLWGIYNEQFF. The CDR3 nucleotides are TGTGCCAGCAGTCCCTTGTGGGGGATCTACAATGAGCAGTTCTTC.

V gene TRBV5-3 combines with J gene TRBJ2-5; 7 bases match TRBD1. TRBV5-3 belongs to the ORF category, with a function that is uncertain. The CDR3 consists of 14 residues. V gave up 5 bases and J gave up 0 bases; unmatched junction bases: 4. In DNA, the CDR3 is TGTGCCAGAAGAGGGACAGACAACCAAGAGACCCAGTACTTC. The encoded protein is CARRGTDNQETQYF.

DNA of the CDR3: TGTGCCAGCAGTGATCCGGGGGCCCGGGATTATAGCAATCAGCCCCAGCATTTT. Translation gives CASSDPGARDYSNQPQHF. The chain links TRBV2 to TRBJ1-5, with D perhaps matching TRBD1 (6 bases). The CDR3 length is 18 residues. Trimming left V 3 bases short and J 0 bases short, with 18 bases between. Per the germline V gene, CDR1 is SNHLY and CDR2 is FYNNEI.

The chain has TRBV2 and TRBJ1-1; 7 nucleotides line up with TRBD1. Germline V lookup: CDR1 SNHLY, CDR2 FYNNEI. The CDR3 totals 13 residues. V lost 7 bases and J lost 6; bases outside the gene matches: 8. The CDR3 DNA follows: TGTGCCAGCATTCATGAGGGGGCCCCTGAAGCTTTCTTT. Translation gives CASIHEGAPEAFF. The complete variable domain, with remaining parts taken from reference TRBV2 and TRBJ1-1, reads EPEVTQTPSHQVTQMGQEVILRCVPISNHLYFYWYRQILGQKVEFLVSFYNNEISEKSEIFDDQFSVERPDGSNFTLKIRSTKLEDSAMYFCASIHEGAPEAFFGQGTRLTVV.

The chain carries TRBV10-3 and TRBJ1-1; D is possibly TRBD1 (6 bases). Germline CDR1 is ENHRY and CDR2 is SYGVKD. Trimming took off 7 bases at V and 0 bases at J, with 9 bases between the two ends. The CDR3 is 13 amino acids. Here the CDR3 reads CAIMGQLNTEAFF. The CDR3 coding sequence is TGTGCCATCATGGGACAACTGAACACTGAAGCTTTCTTT.

The chain links TRBV12-5 to TRBJ1-4; D uncertain. The germline gives CDR1 LGHNT, CDR2 FRNRAP. This CDR3 spans 15 amino acids. The V gene lost 1 base and the J gene lost 2 bases, with 8 bases spanning the gap. The CDR3 bases are TGTGCTAGTGGTTTGGCCCCCTTGACTAATGAAAAACTGTTTTTT. This sequence encodes CASGLAPLTNEKLFF.

The rearrangement joins TRBV6-5 to TRBJ1-6, with D unresolved. Trimming removed 6 bases from V and 5 bases from J, with 8 bases in between. The CDR3 consists of 13 residues. In germline, CDR1 is MNHEY, CDR2 SVGAGI. CDR3 nucleotide sequence: TGTGCCAGCAGCCCCCCACATAATTCACCCCTCCACTTT. Encoded protein: CASSPPHNSPLHF.

This rearrangement joins TRBV9 to TRBJ2-7, with D unresolved. CDR3 size: 13 residues. The germline V gene has CDR1 SGDLS and CDR2 YYNGEE. Trimming shortened V by 4 bases and J by 5 bases, and 13 bases separated the two germline ends. The CDR3 is CASSPGPLNEQYF. The CDR3 DNA is TGTGCCAGCAGCCCGGGCCCCTTAAACGAGCAGTACTTC.

The J gene is TRBJ1-2, the V gene TRBV4-2, with D unresolved. Looked up from germline, CDR1 is LGHNA and CDR2 is YNFKEQ. This CDR3 contains 14 residues. The V and J ends lost 0 bases and 4 bases respectively, with 9 bases between them. CDR3 protein: CASSQEGRGYGYTF. The CDR3 region has the DNA TGTGCCAGCAGCCAAGAGGGCCGGGGCTATGGCTACACCTTC.

The V and J genes are TRBV7-9 and TRBJ2-2, with D hard to call. The V gene's germline CDR1 is SEHNR and CDR2 FQNEAQ (reference sequence). V lost 3 bases and J lost 4, with 9 bases in between. This CDR3 has 14 residues. DNA of the CDR3: TGTGCCAGCAGCTTGCAATTGTCCACCGGGGAGCTGTTTTTT. Translation: CASSLQLSTGELFF. Supplemented by reference TRBV7-9 and TRBJ2-2, the full variable domain reads DTGVSQNPRHKITKRGQNVTFRCDPISEHNRLYWYRQTLGQGPEFLTYFQNEAQLEKSRLLSDRFSAERPKGSFSTLEIQRTEQGDSAMYLCASSLQLSTGELFFGEGSRLTVL.

V gene TRBV10-3 combines with J gene TRBJ1-2; TRBD1 aligns across 10 bases. The germline CDR1 and CDR2 sequences are ENHRY and SYGVKD. This CDR3 is built from 17 residues. The V and J ends lost 0 bases and 2 bases, in that order; junction bases with no gene match: 6. The CDR3 here is CAISESRTGGQNYGYTF. In nucleotides, the CDR3 is TGTGCCATCAGTGAGTCCAGGACAGGGGGTCAGAACTATGGCTACACCTTC.

The chain combines TRBV19 with TRBJ2-3; a weak D match, TRBD2 (6 bases). Germline CDR1 and CDR2: LNHDA and SQIVND (reference sequence). This CDR3 is built from 13 residues. The V end was cut by 5 bases, the J end by 6 bases, with 12 bases between. The DNA for the CDR3 is TGTGCCAGTAGTGTAGGGACTCCCGATACGCAGTATTTT. Its protein is CASSVGTPDTQYF.

The J gene is TRBJ2-7, the V gene TRBV12-3 or TRBV12-4, with 8 bases that match TRBD1. Trimming at V came to 6 bases and at J to 2 bases, leaving 3 bases not matched to a gene. There are 13 residues in the CDR3. Written as DNA, the CDR3 is TGTGCCAGCAGGGACAGGGTCGCCTACGAGCAGTACTTC. Encoded protein: CASRDRVAYEQYF.

The chain employs TRBV5-4 and TRBJ2-5, with 8 bases aligning to TRBD2. The CDR3 extends over 13 amino acids. Germline CDR1 and CDR2: SGHNT and YYREEE (reference sequence). J lost 4 bases, V lost 2 bases, and 1 base had no gene match. CDR3 region: CASSLAGAETQYF. CDR3 nucleotide sequence: TGTGCCAGCAGCTTAGCGGGAGCAGAGACCCAGTACTTC.

This clone was detected only a few times. V usage is TRBV11-1 and J usage is TRBJ2-2; possible D gene TRBD1, 6 bases. In germline, CDR1 is SGHAT, CDR2 FQDESV (reference sequence). Trimming cost V 0 bases and J 4 bases, with 6 bases left between them. The length of the CDR3 is 14 residues. For the CDR3, the DNA is TGTGCCAGCAGCTTAGCGACAGGCACCGGGGAGCTGTTTTTT. Protein: CASSLATGTGELFF.